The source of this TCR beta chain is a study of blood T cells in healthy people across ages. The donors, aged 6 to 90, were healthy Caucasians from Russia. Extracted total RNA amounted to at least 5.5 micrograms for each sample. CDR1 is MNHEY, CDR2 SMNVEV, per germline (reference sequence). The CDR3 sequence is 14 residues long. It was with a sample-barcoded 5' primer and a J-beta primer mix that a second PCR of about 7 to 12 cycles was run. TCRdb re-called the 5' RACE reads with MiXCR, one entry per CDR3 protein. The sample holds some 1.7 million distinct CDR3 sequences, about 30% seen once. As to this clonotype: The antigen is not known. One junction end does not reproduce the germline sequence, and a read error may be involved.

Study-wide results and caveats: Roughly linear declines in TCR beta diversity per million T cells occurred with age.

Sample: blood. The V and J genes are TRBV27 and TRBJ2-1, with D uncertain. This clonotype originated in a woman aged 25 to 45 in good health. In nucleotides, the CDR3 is TGTGCCTGCAGTTTAGGGCAAAAGTACAATGAGCAGTTCTTC. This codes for CACSLGQKYNEQFF.